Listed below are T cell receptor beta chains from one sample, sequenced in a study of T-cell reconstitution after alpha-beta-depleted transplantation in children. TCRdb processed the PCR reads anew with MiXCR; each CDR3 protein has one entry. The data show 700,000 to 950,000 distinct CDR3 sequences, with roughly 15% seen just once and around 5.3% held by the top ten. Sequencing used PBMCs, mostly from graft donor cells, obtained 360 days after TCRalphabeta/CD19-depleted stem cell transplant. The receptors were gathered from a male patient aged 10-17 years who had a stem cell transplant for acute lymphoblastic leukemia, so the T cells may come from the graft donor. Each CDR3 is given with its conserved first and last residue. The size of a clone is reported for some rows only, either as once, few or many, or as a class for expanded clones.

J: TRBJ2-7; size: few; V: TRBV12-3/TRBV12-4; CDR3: CASSPPGTGLGEQYF
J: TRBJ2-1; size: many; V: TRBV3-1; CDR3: CASSPFAGTYNEQFF
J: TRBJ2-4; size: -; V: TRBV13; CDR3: CASRKGLAKNIQYF
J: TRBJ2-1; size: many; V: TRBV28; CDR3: CASSSSGSAYNEQFF
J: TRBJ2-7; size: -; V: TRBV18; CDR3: CASSPSRVGHEQYF
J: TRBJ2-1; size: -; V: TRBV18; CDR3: CASSTGLAGANEQFF
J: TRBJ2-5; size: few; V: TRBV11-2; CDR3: CASSPRTALQETQYF
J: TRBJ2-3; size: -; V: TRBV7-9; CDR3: CASSLARREEFTDTQYF
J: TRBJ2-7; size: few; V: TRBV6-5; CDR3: CASSWAGTGFEQYF
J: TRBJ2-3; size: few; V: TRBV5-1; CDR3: CASSLTSGRVTDTQYF
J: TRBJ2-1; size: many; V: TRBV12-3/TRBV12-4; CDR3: CASSPTSGRAFNEQFF
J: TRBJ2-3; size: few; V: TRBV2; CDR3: CASSERYRTDTQYF
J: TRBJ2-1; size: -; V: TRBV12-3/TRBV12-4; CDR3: CASRPRLVPNEQFF
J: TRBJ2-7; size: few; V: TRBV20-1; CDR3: CSARDPVVGRKASEQYF